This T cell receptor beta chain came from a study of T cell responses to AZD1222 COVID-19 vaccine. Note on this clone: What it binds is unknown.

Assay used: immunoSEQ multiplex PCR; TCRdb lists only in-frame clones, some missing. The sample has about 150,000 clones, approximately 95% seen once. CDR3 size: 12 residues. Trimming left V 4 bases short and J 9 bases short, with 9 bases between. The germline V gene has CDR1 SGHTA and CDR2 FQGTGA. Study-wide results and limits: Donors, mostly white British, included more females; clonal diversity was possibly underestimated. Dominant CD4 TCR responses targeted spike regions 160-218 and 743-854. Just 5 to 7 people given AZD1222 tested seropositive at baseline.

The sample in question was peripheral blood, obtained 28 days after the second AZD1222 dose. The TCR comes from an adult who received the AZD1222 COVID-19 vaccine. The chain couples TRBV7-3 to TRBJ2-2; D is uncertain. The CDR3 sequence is CASSSDQRELFF. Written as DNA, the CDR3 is TGTGCCAGCAGCTCAGACCAGCGGGAGCTGTTTTTT. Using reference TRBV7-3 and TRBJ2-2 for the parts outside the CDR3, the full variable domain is GAGVSQTPSNKVTEKGKYVELRCDPISGHTALYWYRQSLGQGPEFLIYFQGTGAADDSGLPNDRFFAVRPEGSVSTLKIQRTERGDSAVYLCASSSDQRELFFGEGSRLTVL.